These 2 T cell receptor beta chains were sequenced from one sample in a study of T cell changes during pregnancy in multiple sclerosis. Produced via immunoSEQ multiplex PCR; TCRdb's table is partial and in-frame only. This sample has approximately 40,000 clones, with around 89% found just once. This material consisted of CD4+ T cells from peripheral blood mononuclear cells, taken in the second trimester of pregnancy. These receptor sequences come from a female donor with multiple sclerosis, enrolled in a pregnancy study.

This chain uses TRBV2 with TRBJ2-5; 8 nucleotides align to TRBD1. Germline CDR1 is SNHLY and CDR2 is FYNNEI. The CDR3 length is 13 residues. After removal of 10 bases from V and 5 bases from J, the junction contained 9 bases not matched to a gene. The CDR3 sequence: CAISTGEMETQYF. The CDR3 coding sequence is TGTGCCATTTCGACAGGGGAGATGGAGACCCAGTACTTC.

As concerns this clone: The sample contains more than one DNA sequence encoding this CDR3. The chain is built from TRBV28 and TRBJ1-4; 7 positions agree with TRBD1. The CDR3 is made up of 15 amino acids. Looked up from germline, CDR1 is MDHEN and CDR2 is SYDVKM. V trimming: 5 bases; J trimming: 4 bases; junction bases outside the gene matches: 7. CDR3 protein: CASSLRQGSNEKLFF. Written as DNA, the CDR3 is TGTGCCAGCAGTCTAAGACAGGGAAGTAATGAAAAACTGTTTTTT.